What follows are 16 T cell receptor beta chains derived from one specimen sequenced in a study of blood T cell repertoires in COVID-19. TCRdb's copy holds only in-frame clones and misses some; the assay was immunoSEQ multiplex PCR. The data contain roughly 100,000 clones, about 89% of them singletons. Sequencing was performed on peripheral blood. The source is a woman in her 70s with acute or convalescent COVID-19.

This CDR3 reads CASSYELGGSPLHF. DNA for the CDR3: TGCGCCAGCAGCTATGAACTCGGCGGTTCACCCCTCCACTTT. V and J are TRBV5-1 and TRBJ1-6; D not certain. V was trimmed by 3 bases and J by 9 bases, leaving 13 bases between them. Germline CDR1 and CDR2: SGHRS and YFSETQ. This CDR3 has 14 amino acids. Looking up the rest from reference TRBV5-1 and TRBJ1-6 gives the full variable domain: KAGVTQTPRYLIKTRGQQVTLSCSPISGHRSVSWYQQTPGQGLQFLFEYFSETQRNKGNFPGRFSGRQFSNSRSEMNVSTLELGDSALYLCASSYELGGSPLHFGNGTRLTVT.

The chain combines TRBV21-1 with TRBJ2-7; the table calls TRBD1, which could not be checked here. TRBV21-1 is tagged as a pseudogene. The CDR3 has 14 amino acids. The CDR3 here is CASNARQESYEQYV. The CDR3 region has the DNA TGTGCCAGCAACGCACGACAGGAGTCCTACGAGCAGTACGTC.

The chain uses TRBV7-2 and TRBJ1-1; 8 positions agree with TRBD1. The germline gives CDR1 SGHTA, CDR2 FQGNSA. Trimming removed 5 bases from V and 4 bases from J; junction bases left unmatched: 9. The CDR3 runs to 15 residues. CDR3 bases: TGTGCCAGCAGCCGCGAGGCAGGGGGCGGCACTGAAGCTTTCTTT. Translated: CASSREAGGGTEAFF.

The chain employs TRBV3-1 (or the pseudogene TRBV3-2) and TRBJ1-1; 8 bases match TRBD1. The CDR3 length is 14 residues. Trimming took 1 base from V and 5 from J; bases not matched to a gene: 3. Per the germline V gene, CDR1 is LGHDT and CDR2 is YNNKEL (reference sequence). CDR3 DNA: TGTGCCAGCAGCCAAGGCAGGGGGCGGACTGAAGCTTTCTTT. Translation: CASSQGRGRTEAFF.

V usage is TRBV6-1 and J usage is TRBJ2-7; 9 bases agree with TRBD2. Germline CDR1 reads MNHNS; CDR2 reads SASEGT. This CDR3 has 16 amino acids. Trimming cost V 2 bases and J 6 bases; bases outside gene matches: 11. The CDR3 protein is CASSELIGGGAGEQYV. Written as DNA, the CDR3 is TGTGCCAGCAGTGAATTGATCGGCGGGGGGGCCGGCGAGCAGTACGTC.

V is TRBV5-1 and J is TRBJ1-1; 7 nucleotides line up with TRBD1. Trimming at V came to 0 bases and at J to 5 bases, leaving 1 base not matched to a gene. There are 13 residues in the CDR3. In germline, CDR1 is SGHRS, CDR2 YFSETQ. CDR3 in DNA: TGCGCCAGCAGCTTGGACAGGGGTACTGAAGCTTTCTTT. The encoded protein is CASSLDRGTEAFF.

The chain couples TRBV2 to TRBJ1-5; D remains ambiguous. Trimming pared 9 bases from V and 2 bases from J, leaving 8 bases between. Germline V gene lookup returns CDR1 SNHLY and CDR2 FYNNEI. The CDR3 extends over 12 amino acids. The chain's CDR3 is CASRGGNQPQHF. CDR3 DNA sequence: TGTGCCAGTCGCGGCGGCAATCAGCCCCAGCATTTT.

For the CDR3, the DNA is TGTGCCAGCACCGGGACAAAGATGTCTGGGGCCAACGTCCTGACTTTC. Amino acids: CASTGTKMSGANVLTF. The chain links TRBV27 to TRBJ2-6; a weak D match, TRBD1 (6 bases). This CDR3 is 16 amino acids long. Germline CDR1 is MNHEY and CDR2 is SMNVEV (reference sequence). With 7 bases removed from V and 1 base from J, the gap between germline ends came to 14 bases.

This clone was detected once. The DNA of the CDR3 is TGTGCCAGCAGTTTATTGGGCGGGAGCGCAGATACGCAGTATTTT. Encoded protein: CASSLLGGSADTQYF. This sequence joins TRBV28 and TRBJ2-3, with 7 positions matching TRBD2. The CDR3 loop spans 15 amino acids. The germline V gene encodes CDR1 MDHEN and CDR2 SYDVKM. With V trimmed by 1 base and J by 4 bases, 5 bases remained unmatched.

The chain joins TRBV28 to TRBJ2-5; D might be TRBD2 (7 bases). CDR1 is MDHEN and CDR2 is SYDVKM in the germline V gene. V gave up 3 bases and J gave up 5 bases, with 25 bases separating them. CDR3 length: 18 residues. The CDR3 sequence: CASSFLRGEGGVSETQYF. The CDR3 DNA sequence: TGTGCCAGCAGTTTCCTTCGGGGAGAGGGGGGGGTATCGGAGACCCAGTACTTC.

CDR3: CASSLGLAGGPMHEQFF. Written as DNA, the CDR3 is TGTGCCAGCAGCCTTGGACTAGCGGGGGGGCCCATGCATGAGCAGTTCTTC. The chain couples TRBV3-1 (or the pseudogene TRBV3-2) to TRBJ2-1, with 15 bases fitting TRBD2. The CDR3 consists of 17 residues. V shed 4 bases, J shed 8 bases, and the junction held 9 bases outside the gene matches. Germline V gene lookup returns CDR1 LGHDT and CDR2 YNNKEL (reference sequence).

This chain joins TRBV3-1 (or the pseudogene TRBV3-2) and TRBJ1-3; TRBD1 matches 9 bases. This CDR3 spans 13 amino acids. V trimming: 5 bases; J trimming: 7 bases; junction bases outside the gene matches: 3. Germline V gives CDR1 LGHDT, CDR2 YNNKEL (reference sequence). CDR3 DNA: TGTGCCAGCAGCGCCGGACAGGGGAACACCATATATTTT. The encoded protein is CASSAGQGNTIYF.

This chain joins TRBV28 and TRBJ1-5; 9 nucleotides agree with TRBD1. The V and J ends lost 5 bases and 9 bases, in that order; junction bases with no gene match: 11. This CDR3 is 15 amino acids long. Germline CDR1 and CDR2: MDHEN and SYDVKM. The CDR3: CASSPPAWGQGPQHF. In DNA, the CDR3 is TGTGCCAGCAGTCCACCAGCATGGGGACAGGGGCCCCAGCATTTT.

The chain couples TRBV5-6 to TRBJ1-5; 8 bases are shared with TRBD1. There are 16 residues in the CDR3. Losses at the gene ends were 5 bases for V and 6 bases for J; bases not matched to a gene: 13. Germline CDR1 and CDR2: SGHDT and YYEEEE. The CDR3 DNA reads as TGTGCCAGCAGTTCAGGGGGCGTAGGATACAGTCAGCCCCAGCATTTT. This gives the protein CASSSGGVGYSQPQHF.

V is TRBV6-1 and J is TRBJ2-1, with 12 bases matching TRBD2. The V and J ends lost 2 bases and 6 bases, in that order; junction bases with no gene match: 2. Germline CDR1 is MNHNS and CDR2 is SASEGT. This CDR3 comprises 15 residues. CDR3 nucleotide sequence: TGTGCCAGCAGTGAAAGGACTAGCGGGATCAATGAGCAGTTCTTC. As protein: CASSERTSGINEQFF.

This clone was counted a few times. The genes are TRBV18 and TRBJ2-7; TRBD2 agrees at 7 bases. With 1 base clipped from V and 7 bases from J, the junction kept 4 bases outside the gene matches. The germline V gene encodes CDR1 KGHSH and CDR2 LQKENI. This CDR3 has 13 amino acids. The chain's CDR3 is CASSPHLGGEQYF. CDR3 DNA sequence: TGTGCCAGCTCACCACACCTGGGGGGGGAGCAGTACTTC.